These 29 T cell receptor beta chains share one sample of origin, sequenced in a study of blood T cells in healthy people across ages (dated by TCRdb to between 2014 and 2016). The library was generated by 5' RACE. This sample was sequenced with an Illumina HiSeq 2500. A second PCR of about 6 to 12 cycles was run with a J-beta primer mix and a sample-barcoded 5' primer. TCRdb reprocessed the public reads (quality trimming at Q25 with fastp, clone calling with MiXCR) and kept in-frame beta chains. Rows are combined by CDR3 protein, so each entry shows the most common genes and DNA. The sample includes roughly 500,000 distinct CDR3 sequences, with nearly 25% observed a single time. Around 10% of the sample is held by the ten biggest clonotypes. In addition, the sample was reused for a study of T cells of mothers and their children.

What was sequenced was blood. The receptors were sampled from a boy between 5 and 17 years old in good health.

The chain recombines TRBV6-2 or TRBV6-3 with TRBJ2-7; D gene unclear. Trimming removed 6 bases at V and 7 bases at J, with 10 bases between. Germline V gene data show CDR1 as MNHEY and CDR2 as SVGEGT. The CDR3 runs 11 residues. The CDR3 DNA reads TGTGCCAGCAGCAACTCGAATGAGCAGTACTTC. It is translated as CASSNSNEQYF.

The V gene is TRBV28, the J gene TRBJ2-1, with D hard to call. The CDR3 covers 16 residues. The germline gives CDR1 MDHEN, CDR2 SYDVKM. The V gene lost 3 bases and the J gene lost 0 bases, with 12 bases spanning the gap. CDR3 DNA sequence: TGTGCCAGCAGTTTTGTGGCTTTAAGCTCCTACAATGAGCAGTTCTTC. Its protein product is CASSFVALSSYNEQFF.

This clonotype occurred a few times. The chain uses TRBV7-9 and TRBJ2-7; D is unclear. V dropped 5 bases and J dropped 0 bases, with 8 bases sitting between them. Germline assignment: CDR1 SEHNR and CDR2 FQNEAQ (reference sequence). There are 13 residues in the CDR3. The CDR3: CASSPVTSYEQYF. CDR3 DNA sequence: TGTGCCAGCAGCCCTGTCACCTCCTACGAGCAGTACTTC.

The chain couples TRBV27 to TRBJ1-5; 7 nucleotides match TRBD1. Germline lookup yields CDR1 MNHEY and CDR2 SMNVEV (reference sequence). The V segment lost 0 bases and the J segment 3 bases; nucleotides outside the gene matches: 5. The CDR3 has 16 amino acids. The CDR3 here is CASSLSGTADNQPQHF. The CDR3 DNA is TGTGCCAGCAGTTTATCCGGGACAGCCGACAATCAGCCCCAGCATTTT.

The chain links TRBV11-2 to TRBJ2-6; D gene uncertain. The length of the CDR3 is 15 residues. V was cut by 2 bases and J by 0 bases, with 5 bases left in between. Germline V gives CDR1 SGHAT, CDR2 FQNNGV. DNA of the CDR3: TGTGCCAGCAGCTTATTTAGCTCTGGGGCCAACGTCCTGACTTTC. Translating gives CASSLFSSGANVLTF. Filled out from reference TRBV11-2 and TRBJ2-6, the complete variable domain reads EAGVAQSPRYKIIEKRQSVAFWCNPISGHATLYWYQQILGQGPKLLIQFQNNGVVDDSQLPKDRFSAERLKGVDSTLKIQPAKLEDSAVYLCASSLFSSGANVLTFGAGSRLTVL.

This clonotype was seen more than once but under ten times. V gene TRBV7-3 combines with J gene TRBJ2-5; D is uncertain. Near its end, the DNA agrees better with TRBJ2-1, so the J call may be wrong. The CDR3 runs to 16 residues. Germline CDR1 and CDR2: SGHTA and FQGTGA. CDR3 nucleotide sequence: TGTGCCAGCAGCCTAGGCCTCCGGGCTAGGCGCAATGAGCAGTTCTTC. Protein: CASSLGLRARRNEQFF.

The V and J genes are TRBV7-9 and TRBJ2-4; D gene uncertain. The CDR3 loop spans 15 amino acids. Between the trimmed V and J ends, which lost 4 bases and 6 bases, there was a span of 16 bases. Per the germline V gene, CDR1 is SEHNR and CDR2 is FQNEAQ (reference sequence). CDR3 DNA: TGTGCCAGCAGCTACTCCCCGGCAGCATCAAACATTCAGTACTTC. Protein sequence: CASSYSPAASNIQYF.

The chain carries TRBV2 and TRBJ2-5; D unclear. V was clipped by 3 bases and J by 4 bases, with 15 bases between them. The germline gives CDR1 SNHLY, CDR2 FYNNEI. The CDR3 runs to 15 residues. This CDR3 is CASSDVSYGRETQYF. CDR3 in DNA: TGTGCCAGCAGTGATGTTTCATACGGCAGAGAGACCCAGTACTTC.

This clonotype has just a few counts. This sequence joins TRBV7-2 and TRBJ1-2, with TRBD1 as a possible D gene (6 bases). CDR3 length: 13 amino acids. CDR1 and CDR2 (germline): SGHTA, FQGNSA. With 4 bases removed from V and 8 bases from J, the gap between germline ends came to 14 bases. DNA for the CDR3: TGTGCCAGCAGCTCAAGGCTACAGGGCGGCTACACCTTC. Its protein is CASSSRLQGGYTF.

This clonotype was counted between two and nine times. The chain joins TRBV7-2 to TRBJ2-4; 10 bases agree with TRBD2. V lost 5 bases to trimming and J lost 3 bases; unmatched junction nucleotides: 4. Germline loops: CDR1 SGHTA, CDR2 FQGNSA. This CDR3 has 15 amino acids. For the CDR3, the DNA is TGTGCCAGCAGCGGGAGCGGGAGGGTCAAAAACATTCAGTACTTC. Translated: CASSGSGRVKNIQYF.

The chain employs TRBV4-3 and TRBJ2-3; D tentatively reads TRBD1 or TRBD2 (6 bases each). There are 14 residues in the CDR3. CDR1 LGHNA and CDR2 YSLEER come from the germline V gene. The V end was cut by 0 bases, the J end by 6 bases, with 10 bases between. The DNA of the CDR3 is TGCGCCAGCAGCCAAGAGGGGGGCCTGGATACGCAGTATTTT. It encodes CASSQEGGLDTQYF.

This clonotype turned up a few times. The rearrangement uses TRBV28 and TRBJ2-5; 10 bases align to TRBD2. The CDR3 is 19 residues long. Germline V lookup: CDR1 MDHEN, CDR2 SYDVKM. V gave up 3 bases and J gave up 2 bases; unmatched junction bases: 15. The CDR3 loop is CASSLTLGLAGASQETQYF. DNA for the CDR3: TGTGCCAGCAGTTTGACGTTAGGGCTAGCGGGAGCGAGTCAAGAGACCCAGTACTTC.

This clonotype was found a few times. V and J are TRBV27 and TRBJ2-5; no clear D. The CDR3 runs 12 residues. Trimming removed 6 bases from V and 4 bases from J, with 9 bases in between. Germline CDR1 MNHEY, CDR2 SMNVEV (reference sequence). The CDR3 nucleotides read TGTGCCAGCAGGTTGATTCGAGAGACCCAGTACTTC. Its translation: CASRLIRETQYF.

This clonotype was counted only a few times. The chain links TRBV5-6 to TRBJ2-5; 8 bases fit TRBD1. The V gene's germline CDR1 is SGHDT and CDR2 YYEEEE. V lost 3 bases and J lost 5; bases outside the gene matches: 12. This CDR3 region has 16 residues. CDR3 nucleotide sequence: TGTGCCAGCAGCTACGACAGGGGTAGACTTTTGGAGACCCAGTACTTC. Its translation is CASSYDRGRLLETQYF.

The table lists this clonotype with a few counts. V gene TRBV5-4 combines with J gene TRBJ2-5, with a weak D call TRBD2 (5 bases). The CDR3 totals 16 residues. V gave up 2 bases and J gave up 2 bases, with 16 bases separating them. CDR1 and CDR2 from the germline V gene are SGHNT and YYREEE (reference sequence). The DNA of the CDR3 is TGTGCCAGCAGCTTTGGCGGACTTCAAGGACAAGAGACCCAGTACTTC. This sequence encodes CASSFGGLQGQETQYF.

The gene calls are TRBV2 and TRBJ2-7; D ambiguous. From germline, CDR1 is SNHLY and CDR2 FYNNEI. V lost 3 bases and J 3 bases, leaving 6 bases between the germline ends. This CDR3 is built from 12 residues. As DNA, the CDR3 is TGTGCCAGCAGTGACGTCGTCTACGAGCAGTACTTC. The encoded protein is CASSDVVYEQYF. Looking up the rest from reference TRBV2 and TRBJ2-7 gives the full variable domain: EPEVTQTPSHQVTQMGQEVILRCVPISNHLYFYWYRQILGQKVEFLVSFYNNEISEKSEIFDDQFSVERPDGSNFTLKIRSTKLEDSAMYFCASSDVVYEQYFGPGTRLTVT.

This clonotype occurred a few times. Here the CDR3 DNA reads TGTGCCAGCAGCTTGGAATCCGAGACAGCCGTGACCTACGAGCAGTACTTC. It is translated as CASSLESETAVTYEQYF. This chain joins TRBV5-6 and TRBJ2-1, with TRBD1 as a possible D gene (5 bases). The J call may be wrong; the DNA end is better matched by TRBJ2-7. Germline V lookup: CDR1 SGHDT, CDR2 YYEEEE. This CDR3 has 17 residues.

The rearrangement links TRBV7-9 to TRBJ2-7; tentative D call: TRBD2 (6 bases). Germline assignment: CDR1 SEHNR and CDR2 FQNEAQ (reference sequence). V was shortened by 6 bases and J by 5 bases, with 11 bases between the two germline ends. The CDR3 sequence is 12 residues long. The CDR3 loop is CASREGHHEQYF. In DNA form, the CDR3 reads TGTGCCAGCAGGGAGGGTCACCACGAGCAGTACTTC.

The rearrangement links TRBV28 to TRBJ2-7; TRBD2 matches at 8 bases. Germline V gene data show CDR1 as MDHEN and CDR2 as SYDVKM. The CDR3 runs 14 residues. V was clipped by 5 bases and J by 5 bases; unmatched bases: 8. CDR3 protein: CASSPGLEENEQYF. As DNA, the CDR3 is TGTGCCAGCAGTCCGGGACTAGAAGAAAACGAGCAGTACTTC.

This clonotype was seen only a few times. V is TRBV5-1 and J is TRBJ2-3; TRBD1 agrees at 9 bases. V shed 4 bases and J 1 base; nucleotides not matched to a gene: 4. This CDR3 is built from 15 residues. Germline V CDR1 and CDR2: SGHRS, YFSETQ. The CDR3 sequence: CASSADRGGTDTQYF. DNA of the CDR3: TGCGCCAGCAGCGCGGACAGGGGAGGCACAGATACGCAGTATTTT.

This clonotype was seen only a few times. The chain is built from TRBV3-1 and TRBJ1-4; no clear D gene. The CDR3 loop spans 13 amino acids. Looked up from germline, CDR1 is LGHDT and CDR2 is YNNKEL (reference sequence). V lost 1 base and J lost 7, with 7 bases in between. CDR3 region: CASSQVPGEKLFF. The CDR3 bases are TGTGCCAGCAGCCAAGTCCCCGGTGAAAAACTGTTTTTT.

This clonotype was recorded a few times. The rearrangement joins TRBV28 to TRBJ2-3, with D perhaps TRBD1 or TRBD2 (5 bases each). The length of the CDR3 is 17 residues. Trimming removed 2 bases from V and 6 bases from J, with 21 bases in between. Looked up from germline, CDR1 is MDHEN and CDR2 is SYDVKM. The CDR3 here is CASSLTEGPQLSDTQYF. As DNA, the CDR3 is TGTGCCAGCAGTTTAACCGAGGGGCCACAATTATCGGATACGCAGTATTTT.

The table lists this clonotype with many counts. The chain has TRBV6-1 and TRBJ1-4; perhaps TRBD1 as D (6 bases). CDR1 and CDR2 from the germline V gene are MNHNS and SASEGT. CDR3 length: 15 residues. Deletions cut 6 bases from V and 5 bases from J, with 16 bases between. The DNA for the CDR3 is TGTGCCAGCAGCGTAGATCGGGGGCTGAATGAAAAACTGTTTTTT. As protein: CASSVDRGLNEKLFF.

The chain uses TRBV4-3 and TRBJ2-7; tentative D call: TRBD1 (6 bases). CDR1 LGHNA and CDR2 YSLEER come from the germline V gene. Trimming took off 3 bases at V and 3 bases at J, with 12 bases between the two ends. This CDR3 has 14 amino acids. Written as DNA, the CDR3 is TGCGCCAGCAGCCAGAGCACAGGGATCTACGAGCAGTACTTC. Its translation: CASSQSTGIYEQYF.

This clonotype was seen only a few times. The chain has TRBV27 and TRBJ2-2, with 12 bases identical to TRBD2. Germline CDR1 MNHEY, CDR2 SMNVEV (reference sequence). CDR3 length equals 18 residues. J was trimmed by 1 base and V by 2 bases; bases with no gene match: 5. This chain's CDR3 is CASSLRGGLAGNTGELFF. The CDR3 bases are TGTGCCAGCAGTTTAAGGGGGGGACTAGCGGGGAACACCGGGGAGCTGTTTTTT.

This rearrangement joins TRBV7-9 to TRBJ1-6; TRBD1 might be the D (5 bases). The germline V gene has CDR1 SEHNR and CDR2 FQNEAQ (reference sequence). V was clipped by 5 bases and J by 4 bases, with 18 bases between them. The CDR3 is 17 amino acids. CDR3 sequence: CASSVSRGPEYNSPLHF. CDR3 bases: TGTGCCAGCAGCGTATCCCGGGGCCCAGAGTATAATTCACCCCTCCACTTT.

The V and J genes are TRBV20-1 and TRBJ2-2, with TRBD1 matching 10 bases. With 0 bases clipped from V and 2 bases from J, the junction kept 3 bases outside the gene matches. The CDR3 sequence is 16 residues long. Germline values: CDR1 DFQATT, CDR2 SNEGSKA (reference sequence). CDR3 amino acids: CSAREWDRGNTGELFF. Written as DNA, the CDR3 is TGCAGTGCTAGAGAGTGGGACAGGGGCAACACCGGGGAGCTGTTTTTT.

This clonotype was found a few times. The rearrangement uses TRBV7-3 and TRBJ2-3; D remains ambiguous. Looked up from germline, CDR1 is SGHTA and CDR2 is FQGTGA. V gave up 1 base and J gave up 2 bases, with 7 bases separating them. CDR3 length: 14 residues. CDR3 protein: CASSLRANTDTQYF. The CDR3 DNA is TGTGCCAGCAGCTTAAGGGCCAACACAGATACGCAGTATTTT.

V is TRBV12-3 or TRBV12-4 and J is TRBJ1-6; D remains unclear. CDR3 size: 15 residues. Trimming removed 3 bases from V and 3 bases from J, with 9 bases in between. CDR3 in amino acids: CASSLGANYNSPLHF. CDR3 nucleotides: TGTGCCAGCAGTTTGGGAGCGAACTATAATTCACCCCTCCACTTT.